The subject of this entry is one T cell receptor beta chain. Profiled with immunoSEQ multiplex PCR; TCRdb holds only in-frame clones, not every one. The table has some 21,000 clones, 70% to 90% seen once. This sample is drawn from a study of T cell changes during pregnancy in multiple sclerosis. The CDR3 extends over 15 amino acids. Germline CDR1 SGHDT, CDR2 YYEEEE. V shed 2 bases and J 3 bases; nucleotides not matched to a gene: 3. The V call is TRBV5-6, the J call TRBJ1-1, with TRBD1 matching over 11 bases. This sample comprised CD8+ T cells from peripheral blood mononuclear cells, obtained in the first trimester of pregnancy. The source of this sequence is a female donor in good health, enrolled as a control in a pregnancy study. The DNA for the CDR3 is TGTGCCAGCAGCTTCCCGGGACAGGGGGACACTGAAGCTTTCTTT. Its translation: CASSFPGQGDTEAFF. Full variable domain (missing parts from reference TRBV5-6 and TRBJ1-1): DAGVTQSPTHLIKTRGQQVTLRCSPKSGHDTVSWYQQALGQGPQFIFQYYEEEERQRGNFPDRFSGHQFPNYSSELNVNALLLGDSALYLCASSFPGQGDTEAFFGQGTRLTVV.